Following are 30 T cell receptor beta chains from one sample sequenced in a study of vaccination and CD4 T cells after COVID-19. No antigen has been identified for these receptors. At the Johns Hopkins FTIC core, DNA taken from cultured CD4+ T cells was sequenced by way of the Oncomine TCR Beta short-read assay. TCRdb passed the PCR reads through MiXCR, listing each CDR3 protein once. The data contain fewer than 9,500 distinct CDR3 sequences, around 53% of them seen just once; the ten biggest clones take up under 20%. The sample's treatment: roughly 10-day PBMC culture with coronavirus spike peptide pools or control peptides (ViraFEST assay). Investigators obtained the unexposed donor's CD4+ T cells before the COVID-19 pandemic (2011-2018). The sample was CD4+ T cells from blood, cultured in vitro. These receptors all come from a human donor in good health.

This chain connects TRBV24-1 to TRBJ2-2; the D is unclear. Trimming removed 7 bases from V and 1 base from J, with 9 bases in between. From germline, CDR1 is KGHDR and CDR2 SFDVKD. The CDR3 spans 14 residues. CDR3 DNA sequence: TGTGCCACCAGCTATGATTGGAACACCGGGGAGCTGTTTTTT. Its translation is CATSYDWNTGELFF.

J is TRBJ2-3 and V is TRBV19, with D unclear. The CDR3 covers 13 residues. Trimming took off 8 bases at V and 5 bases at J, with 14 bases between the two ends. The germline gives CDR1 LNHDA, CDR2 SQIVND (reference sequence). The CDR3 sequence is CASATAGKDTQYF. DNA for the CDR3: TGTGCCAGTGCGACGGCAGGAAAAGATACGCAGTATTTT. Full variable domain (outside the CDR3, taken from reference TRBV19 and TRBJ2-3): DGGITQSPKYLFRKEGQNVTLSCEQNLNHDAMYWYRQDPGQGLRLIYYSQIVNDFQKGDIAEGYSVSREKKESFPLTVTSAQKNPTAFYLCASATAGKDTQYFGPGTRLTVL.

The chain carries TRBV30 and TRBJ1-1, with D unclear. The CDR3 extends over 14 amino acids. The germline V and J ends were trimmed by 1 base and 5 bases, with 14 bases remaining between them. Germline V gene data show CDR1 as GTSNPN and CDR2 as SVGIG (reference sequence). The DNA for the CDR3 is TGTGCCTGGAGTGCTAATACCGGGCGGACTGAAGCTTTCTTT. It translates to CAWSANTGRTEAFF.

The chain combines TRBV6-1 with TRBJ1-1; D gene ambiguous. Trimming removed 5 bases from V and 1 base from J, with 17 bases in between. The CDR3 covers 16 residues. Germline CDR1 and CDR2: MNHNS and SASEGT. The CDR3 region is CASSRSARPENTEAFF. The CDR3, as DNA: TGTGCCAGCAGTCGATCGGCGAGACCGGAGAACACTGAAGCTTTCTTT.

Here the CDR3 reads CSARASYGYTF. Here the CDR3 DNA reads TGCAGTGCTAGGGCTTCCTATGGCTACACCTTC. This chain connects TRBV20-1 to TRBJ1-2, with D unclear. Trimming removed 3 bases from V and 4 bases from J, with 6 bases in between. The CDR3 is 11 residues long. Looked up from germline, CDR1 is DFQATT and CDR2 is SNEGSKA (reference sequence).

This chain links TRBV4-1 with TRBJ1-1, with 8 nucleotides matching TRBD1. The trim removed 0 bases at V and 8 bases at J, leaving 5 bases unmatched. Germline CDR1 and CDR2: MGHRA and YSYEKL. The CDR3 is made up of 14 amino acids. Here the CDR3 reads CASSQEDRANEAFF. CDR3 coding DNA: TGCGCCAGCAGCCAAGAGGACAGGGCAAACGAAGCTTTCTTT.

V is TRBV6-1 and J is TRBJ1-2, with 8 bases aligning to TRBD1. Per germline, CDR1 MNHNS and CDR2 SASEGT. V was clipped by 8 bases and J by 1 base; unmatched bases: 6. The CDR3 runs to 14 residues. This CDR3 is CASRGTGNNYGYTF. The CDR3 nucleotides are TGTGCCAGCCGGGGGACAGGCAATAACTATGGCTACACCTTC.

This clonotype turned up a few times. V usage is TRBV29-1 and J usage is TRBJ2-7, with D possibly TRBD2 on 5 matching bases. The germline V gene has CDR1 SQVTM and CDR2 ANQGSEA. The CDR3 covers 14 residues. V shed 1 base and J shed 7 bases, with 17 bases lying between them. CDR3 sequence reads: CSVEGPGVLREQYF. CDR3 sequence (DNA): TGCAGCGTTGAAGGCCCCGGGGTCCTGAGAGAGCAGTACTTC.

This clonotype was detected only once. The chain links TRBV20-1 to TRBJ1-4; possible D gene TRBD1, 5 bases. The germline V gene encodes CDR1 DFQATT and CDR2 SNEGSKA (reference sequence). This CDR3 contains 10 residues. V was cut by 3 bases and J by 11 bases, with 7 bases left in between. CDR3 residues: CSASRDKLFF. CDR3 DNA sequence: TGCAGTGCTAGCCGGGACAAACTGTTTTTT.

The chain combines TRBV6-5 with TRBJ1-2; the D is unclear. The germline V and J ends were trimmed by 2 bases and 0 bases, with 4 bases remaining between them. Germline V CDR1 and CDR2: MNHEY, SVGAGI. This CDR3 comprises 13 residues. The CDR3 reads CASSYQANYGYTF. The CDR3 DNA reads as TGTGCCAGCAGTTACCAGGCTAACTATGGCTACACCTTC.

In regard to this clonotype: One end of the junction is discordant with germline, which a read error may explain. This CDR3 is CASSSIRDGRAFF. Written as DNA, the CDR3 is TGCGCCAGCAGCTCAATCCGGGACGGGAGGGCTTTCTTT. The rearrangement links TRBV7-9 to TRBJ1-1; tentative D call: TRBD1 (5 bases). This CDR3 has 13 amino acids. CDR1 is SEHNR, CDR2 FQNEAQ, per germline (reference sequence).

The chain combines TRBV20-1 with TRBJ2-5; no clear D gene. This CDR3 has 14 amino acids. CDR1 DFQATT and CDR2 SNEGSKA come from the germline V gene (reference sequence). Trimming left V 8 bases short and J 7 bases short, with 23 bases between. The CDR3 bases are TGCAGTTTAAAGGATTCGAACAGCGTGGGGACCCAGTACTTC. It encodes CSLKDSNSVGTQYF.

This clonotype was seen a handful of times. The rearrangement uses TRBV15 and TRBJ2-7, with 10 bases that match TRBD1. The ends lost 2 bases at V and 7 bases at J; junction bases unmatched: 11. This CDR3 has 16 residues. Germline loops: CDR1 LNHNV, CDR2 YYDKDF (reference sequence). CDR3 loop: CATSRTRTGGTREQYF. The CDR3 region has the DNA TGTGCCACCAGCAGAACCCGGACAGGGGGTACGAGGGAGCAGTACTTC.

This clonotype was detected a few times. The CDR3 protein is CSARPGEGRYYGYTF. The DNA of the CDR3 is TGCAGTGCTAGGCCCGGGGAGGGGCGGTACTATGGCTACACCTTC. The chain employs TRBV20-1 and TRBJ1-2, with D maybe TRBD1 (5 bases). CDR1 and CDR2 (germline): DFQATT, SNEGSKA (reference sequence). Trimming took off 3 bases at V and 3 bases at J, with 17 bases between the two ends. CDR3 length equals 15 residues.

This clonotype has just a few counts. The CDR3 is CASSDGQNLRPYGYTF. CDR3 DNA sequence: TGTGCCAGCAGTGACGGACAGAACTTGCGACCCTATGGCTACACCTTC. The chain recombines TRBV6-1 with TRBJ1-2; weak D call: TRBD1 (6 bases). The CDR3 is 16 residues long. CDR1 is MNHNS, CDR2 SASEGT, per germline. V was cut by 3 bases and J by 4 bases, with 18 bases left in between.

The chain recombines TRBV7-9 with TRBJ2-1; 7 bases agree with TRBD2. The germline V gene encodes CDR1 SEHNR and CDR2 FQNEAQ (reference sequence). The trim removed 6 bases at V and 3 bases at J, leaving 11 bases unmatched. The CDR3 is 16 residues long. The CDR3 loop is CASSMIGGSLYNEQFF. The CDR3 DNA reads TGTGCCAGCAGTATGATCGGCGGGAGCCTCTACAATGAGCAGTTCTTC.

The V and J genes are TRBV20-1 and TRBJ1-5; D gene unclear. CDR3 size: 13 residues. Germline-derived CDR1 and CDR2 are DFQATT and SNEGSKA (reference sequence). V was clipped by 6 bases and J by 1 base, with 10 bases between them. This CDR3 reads CSAPDVSNQPQHF. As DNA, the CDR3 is TGCAGTGCCCCGGATGTCAGCAATCAGCCCCAGCATTTT.

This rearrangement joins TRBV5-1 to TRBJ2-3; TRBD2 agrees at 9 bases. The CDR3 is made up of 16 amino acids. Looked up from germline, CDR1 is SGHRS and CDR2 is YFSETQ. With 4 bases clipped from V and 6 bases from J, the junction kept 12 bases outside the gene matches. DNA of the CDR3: TGCGCCAGCAGCGGCAGCGGGCAGCGGGGGGCCGATACGCAGTATTTT. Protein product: CASSGSGQRGADTQYF.

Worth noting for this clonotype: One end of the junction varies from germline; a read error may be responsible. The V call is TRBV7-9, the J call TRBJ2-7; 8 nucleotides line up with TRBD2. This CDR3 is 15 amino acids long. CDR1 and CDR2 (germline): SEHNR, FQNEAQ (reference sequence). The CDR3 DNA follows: TGTGCCAGCAGCTTATCGTCAGCGGGAGTCTATCCCGCTACCTTC. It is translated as CASSLSSAGVYPATF.

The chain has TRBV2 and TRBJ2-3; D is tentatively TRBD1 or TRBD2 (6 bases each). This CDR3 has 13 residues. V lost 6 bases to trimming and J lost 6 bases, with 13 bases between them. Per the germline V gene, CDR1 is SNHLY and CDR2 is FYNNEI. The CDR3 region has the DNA TGTGCCAGCAGATCGGAGGGGGTCGATACGCAGTATTTT. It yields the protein CASRSEGVDTQYF.

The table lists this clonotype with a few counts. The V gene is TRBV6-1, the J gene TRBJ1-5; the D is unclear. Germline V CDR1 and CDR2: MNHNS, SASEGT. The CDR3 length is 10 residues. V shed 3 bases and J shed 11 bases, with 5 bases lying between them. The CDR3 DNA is TGTGCCAGCAGTGAGGGGTCCCAGCATTTT. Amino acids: CASSEGSQHF.

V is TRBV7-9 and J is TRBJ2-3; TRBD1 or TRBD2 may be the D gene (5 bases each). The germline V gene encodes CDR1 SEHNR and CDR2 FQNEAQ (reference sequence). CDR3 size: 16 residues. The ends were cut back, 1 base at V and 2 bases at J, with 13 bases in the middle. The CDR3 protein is CASSLVGDRYTDTQYF. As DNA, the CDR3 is TGTGCCAGCAGCTTAGTGGGGGACCGATACACAGATACGCAGTATTTT.

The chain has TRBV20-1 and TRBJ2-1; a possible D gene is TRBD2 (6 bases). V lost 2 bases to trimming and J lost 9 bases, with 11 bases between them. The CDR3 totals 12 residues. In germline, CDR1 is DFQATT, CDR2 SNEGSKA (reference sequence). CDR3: CSARSGVTEQFF. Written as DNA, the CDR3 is TGCAGTGCTAGATCGGGAGTTACTGAGCAGTTCTTC.

In nucleotides, the CDR3 is TGTGCCACGAGGACTAGCGGGAGCCCCACCTACGAGCAGTACTTC. Translating gives CATRTSGSPTYEQYF. The J gene is TRBJ2-7, the V gene TRBV6-1, with TRBD2 identical over 13 bases. CDR1 is MNHNS and CDR2 is SASEGT in the germline V gene. Germline trimming cut 10 bases from V and 2 bases from J; bases unmatched to any gene: 8. This CDR3 region has 15 residues.

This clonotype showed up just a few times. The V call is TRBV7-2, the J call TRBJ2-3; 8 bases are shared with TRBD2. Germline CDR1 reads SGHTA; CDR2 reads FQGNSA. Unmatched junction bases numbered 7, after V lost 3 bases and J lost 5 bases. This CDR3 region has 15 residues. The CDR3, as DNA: TGTGCCAGCAGCTTCGACGGGGGGGCCGGAGATACGCAGTATTTT. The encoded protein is CASSFDGGAGDTQYF.

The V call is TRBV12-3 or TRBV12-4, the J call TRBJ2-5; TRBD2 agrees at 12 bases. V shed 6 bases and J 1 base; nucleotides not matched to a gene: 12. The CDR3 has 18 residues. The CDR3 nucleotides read TGTGCCAGCAGCCCCCCCCAGACTAGCGGGGGACTCCAAGAGACCCAGTACTTC. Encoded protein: CASSPPQTSGGLQETQYF.

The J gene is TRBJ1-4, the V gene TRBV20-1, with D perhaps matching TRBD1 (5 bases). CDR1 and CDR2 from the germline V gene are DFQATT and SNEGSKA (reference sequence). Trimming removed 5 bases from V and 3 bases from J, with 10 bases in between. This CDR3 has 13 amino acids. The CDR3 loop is CSAWGGPNEKLFF. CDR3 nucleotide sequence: TGCAGTGCTTGGGGGGGTCCTAATGAAAAACTGTTTTTT.

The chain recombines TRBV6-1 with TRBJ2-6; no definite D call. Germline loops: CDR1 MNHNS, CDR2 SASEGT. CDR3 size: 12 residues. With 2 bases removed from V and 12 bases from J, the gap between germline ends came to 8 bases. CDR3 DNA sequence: TGTGCCAGCAGTGAACAGGCCCTCGTCCTGACTTTC. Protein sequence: CASSEQALVLTF.

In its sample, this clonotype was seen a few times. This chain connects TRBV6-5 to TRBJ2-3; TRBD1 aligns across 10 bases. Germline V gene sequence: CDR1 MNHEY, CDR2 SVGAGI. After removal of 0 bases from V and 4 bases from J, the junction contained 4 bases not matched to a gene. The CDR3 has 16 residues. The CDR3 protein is CASSYSGTGVSDTQYF. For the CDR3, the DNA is TGTGCCAGCAGTTACTCCGGGACAGGGGTCTCAGATACGCAGTATTTT.

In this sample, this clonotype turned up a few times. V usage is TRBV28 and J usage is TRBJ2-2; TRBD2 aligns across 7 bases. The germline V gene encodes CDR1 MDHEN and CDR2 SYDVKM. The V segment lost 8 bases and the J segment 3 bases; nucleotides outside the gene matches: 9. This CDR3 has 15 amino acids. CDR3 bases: TGTGCCAGCCTCGAGGGAGGGGCGGACACCGGGGAGCTGTTTTTT. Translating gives CASLEGGADTGELFF.